Each of the 15 T cell receptor beta chains below was sequenced from the same sample in a study of OX40 agonist ivuxolimab in advanced cancers. Data came from immunoSEQ multiplex PCR; TCRdb stores just in-frame clones and leaves some out. The sample has 50,000 to 55,000 clones; around 91% are singletons. The sequencing used CD4+ or CD8+ T cells sorted from blood, collected in a trial of the OX40 agonist ivuxolimab. The receptor set was obtained from an adult with an advanced solid tumor such as melanoma, head and neck, liver or kidney cancer.

The chain employs TRBV10-3 and TRBJ1-5; D not certain. Germline lookup yields CDR1 ENHRY and CDR2 SYGVKD. The V gene lost 4 bases and the J gene lost 1 base, with 8 bases spanning the gap. This CDR3 contains 14 residues. CDR3 amino acids: CAISADTSNQPQHF. The CDR3 DNA reads as TGTGCCATCAGTGCTGACACGAGCAATCAGCCCCAGCATTTT.

The V and J genes are TRBV10-3 and TRBJ1-2; no reliable D call. CDR3 length: 14 residues. Germline V gives CDR1 ENHRY, CDR2 SYGVKD. Trimming cost V 5 bases and J 6 bases, with 16 bases left between them. The CDR3 region is CAISLRGEDDGYTF. CDR3 in DNA: TGTGCCATCAGTTTACGGGGAGAGGACGATGGCTACACCTTC.

V is TRBV6-5 and J is TRBJ2-3, with 9 bases that match TRBD1. Per the germline V gene, CDR1 is MNHEY and CDR2 is SVGAGI. Trimming at V came to 5 bases and at J to 2 bases, leaving 2 bases not matched to a gene. There are 14 residues in the CDR3. The CDR3 region has the DNA TGTGCCAGCAGTCGGGACAGGGCCACAGATACGCAGTATTTT. This encodes CASSRDRATDTQYF.

The chain is built from TRBV2 and TRBJ2-3; no definite D call. Germline CDR1 SNHLY, CDR2 FYNNEI. Trimming removed 2 bases at V and 1 base at J, with 10 bases between. This CDR3 is built from 15 residues. This CDR3 is CASSENVLRTDTQYF. CDR3 DNA sequence: TGTGCCAGCAGTGAAAACGTGTTACGCACAGATACGCAGTATTTT.

The chain employs TRBV27 and TRBJ2-7; 10 bases are a match to TRBD1. V shed 5 bases and J 0 bases; nucleotides not matched to a gene: 4. The CDR3 totals 15 residues. CDR1 is MNHEY, CDR2 SMNVEV, per germline (reference sequence). The CDR3 bases are TGTGCCAGCAGTGAGACAGGGGGCCTCTCCTACGAGCAGTACTTC. As protein: CASSETGGLSYEQYF.

V and J are TRBV4-3 and TRBJ2-4; D is undetermined. Germline V CDR1 and CDR2: LGHNA, YSLEER. Trimming took off 1 base at V and 5 bases at J, with 6 bases between the two ends. The CDR3 spans 13 residues. The DNA of the CDR3 is TGCGCCAGCAGCCAAGTGCCGGAAAACATTCAGTACTTC. It is translated as CASSQVPENIQYF.

This rearrangement joins TRBV20-1 to TRBJ1-2; no reliable D call. Trimming removed 6 bases at V and 2 bases at J, with 7 bases between. The CDR3 runs to 11 residues. Germline CDR1 and CDR2: DFQATT and SNEGSKA (reference sequence). The CDR3 nucleotides read TGCAGTGCGGGCTCCAACTATGGCTACACCTTC. Protein sequence: CSAGSNYGYTF.

Only one count was recorded for this clone. The V gene is TRBV6-6, the J gene TRBJ2-5; D gene unclear. This CDR3 has 14 amino acids. Germline loops: CDR1 MNHNY, CDR2 SVGAGI (reference sequence). With 5 bases removed from V and 2 bases from J, the gap between germline ends came to 12 bases. CDR3 coding DNA: TGTGCCAGCAGTCCACAATGGGGTCAAGAGACCCAGTACTTC. It translates to CASSPQWGQETQYF.

The chain couples TRBV21-1 to TRBJ2-7; no check of the table's D call, TRBD1, against the DNA was made. TRBV21-1 is shown as a pseudogene. This CDR3 comprises 15 residues. Here the CDR3 DNA reads TGTGCCAGCAGCAGACGGGTGACAGTATCAGGCGAGCAGTACTTC. Amino acids: CASSRRVTVSGEQYF.

The chain uses TRBV28 and TRBJ1-1; TRBD1 agrees at 9 bases. CDR1 and CDR2 (germline): MDHEN, SYDVKM. V shed 6 bases, J shed 4 bases, and the junction held 9 bases outside the gene matches. The CDR3 extends over 15 amino acids. This CDR3 is CASRSWTGAITEAFF. For the CDR3, the DNA is TGTGCCAGCAGATCTTGGACAGGGGCGATCACTGAAGCTTTCTTT.

The rearrangement links TRBV7-2 to TRBJ2-1; 10 nucleotides line up with TRBD2. Per germline, CDR1 SGHTA and CDR2 FQGNSA. The V segment lost 0 bases and the J segment 6 bases; nucleotides outside the gene matches: 8. This CDR3 has 17 residues. The CDR3 sequence: CASSLAWSGGAGNEQFF. Written as DNA, the CDR3 is TGTGCCAGCAGCTTAGCGTGGAGCGGGGGGGCCGGCAATGAGCAGTTCTTC.

The chain carries TRBV5-1 and TRBJ1-2; D uncertain. CDR1 and CDR2 from the germline V gene are SGHRS and YFSETQ. The V and J ends lost 2 bases and 3 bases respectively, with 17 bases between them. The CDR3 has 16 residues. The CDR3 spells CASSLGVTKDYYGYTF. CDR3 coding DNA: TGCGCCAGCAGCTTAGGAGTCACAAAGGACTACTATGGCTACACCTTC. The entire variable domain, with the rest obtained from reference TRBV5-1 and TRBJ1-2, is as follows: KAGVTQTPRYLIKTRGQQVTLSCSPISGHRSVSWYQQTPGQGLQFLFEYFSETQRNKGNFPGRFSGRQFSNSRSEMNVSTLELGDSALYLCASSLGVTKDYYGYTFGSGTRLTVV.

This clone was recorded a few times. The chain carries TRBV5-4 and TRBJ2-7, with 8 positions matching TRBD2. Per germline, CDR1 SGHNT and CDR2 YYREEE (reference sequence). The CDR3 spans 15 residues. V was pared by 3 bases and J by 2 bases, with 7 bases of the junction left unmatched. Written as DNA, the CDR3 is TGTGCCAGCAGCTCCGCCGGGGGGGTCCCCTACGAGCAGTACTTC. Its protein is CASSSAGGVPYEQYF.

A single count supports this clone. This chain connects TRBV7-2 to TRBJ1-2; TRBD1 aligns across 7 bases. Germline lookup yields CDR1 SGHTA and CDR2 FQGNSA. Unmatched junction bases numbered 17, after V lost 7 bases and J lost 3 bases. This CDR3 has 17 amino acids. The CDR3 region is CASTILRTGVGDYGYTF. The CDR3 nucleotides are TGTGCCAGCACCATACTGCGAACAGGGGTAGGGGACTATGGCTACACCTTC.

The chain uses TRBV7-9 and TRBJ1-2, with 10 bases matching TRBD1. The CDR3 is made up of 15 amino acids. After removal of 4 bases from V and 7 bases from J, the junction contained 9 bases not matched to a gene. Germline-derived CDR1 and CDR2 are SEHNR and FQNEAQ (reference sequence). The CDR3 region is CASSSQTGGAGGYTF. As DNA, the CDR3 is TGTGCCAGCAGCTCCCAGACAGGGGGCGCGGGTGGCTACACCTTC.